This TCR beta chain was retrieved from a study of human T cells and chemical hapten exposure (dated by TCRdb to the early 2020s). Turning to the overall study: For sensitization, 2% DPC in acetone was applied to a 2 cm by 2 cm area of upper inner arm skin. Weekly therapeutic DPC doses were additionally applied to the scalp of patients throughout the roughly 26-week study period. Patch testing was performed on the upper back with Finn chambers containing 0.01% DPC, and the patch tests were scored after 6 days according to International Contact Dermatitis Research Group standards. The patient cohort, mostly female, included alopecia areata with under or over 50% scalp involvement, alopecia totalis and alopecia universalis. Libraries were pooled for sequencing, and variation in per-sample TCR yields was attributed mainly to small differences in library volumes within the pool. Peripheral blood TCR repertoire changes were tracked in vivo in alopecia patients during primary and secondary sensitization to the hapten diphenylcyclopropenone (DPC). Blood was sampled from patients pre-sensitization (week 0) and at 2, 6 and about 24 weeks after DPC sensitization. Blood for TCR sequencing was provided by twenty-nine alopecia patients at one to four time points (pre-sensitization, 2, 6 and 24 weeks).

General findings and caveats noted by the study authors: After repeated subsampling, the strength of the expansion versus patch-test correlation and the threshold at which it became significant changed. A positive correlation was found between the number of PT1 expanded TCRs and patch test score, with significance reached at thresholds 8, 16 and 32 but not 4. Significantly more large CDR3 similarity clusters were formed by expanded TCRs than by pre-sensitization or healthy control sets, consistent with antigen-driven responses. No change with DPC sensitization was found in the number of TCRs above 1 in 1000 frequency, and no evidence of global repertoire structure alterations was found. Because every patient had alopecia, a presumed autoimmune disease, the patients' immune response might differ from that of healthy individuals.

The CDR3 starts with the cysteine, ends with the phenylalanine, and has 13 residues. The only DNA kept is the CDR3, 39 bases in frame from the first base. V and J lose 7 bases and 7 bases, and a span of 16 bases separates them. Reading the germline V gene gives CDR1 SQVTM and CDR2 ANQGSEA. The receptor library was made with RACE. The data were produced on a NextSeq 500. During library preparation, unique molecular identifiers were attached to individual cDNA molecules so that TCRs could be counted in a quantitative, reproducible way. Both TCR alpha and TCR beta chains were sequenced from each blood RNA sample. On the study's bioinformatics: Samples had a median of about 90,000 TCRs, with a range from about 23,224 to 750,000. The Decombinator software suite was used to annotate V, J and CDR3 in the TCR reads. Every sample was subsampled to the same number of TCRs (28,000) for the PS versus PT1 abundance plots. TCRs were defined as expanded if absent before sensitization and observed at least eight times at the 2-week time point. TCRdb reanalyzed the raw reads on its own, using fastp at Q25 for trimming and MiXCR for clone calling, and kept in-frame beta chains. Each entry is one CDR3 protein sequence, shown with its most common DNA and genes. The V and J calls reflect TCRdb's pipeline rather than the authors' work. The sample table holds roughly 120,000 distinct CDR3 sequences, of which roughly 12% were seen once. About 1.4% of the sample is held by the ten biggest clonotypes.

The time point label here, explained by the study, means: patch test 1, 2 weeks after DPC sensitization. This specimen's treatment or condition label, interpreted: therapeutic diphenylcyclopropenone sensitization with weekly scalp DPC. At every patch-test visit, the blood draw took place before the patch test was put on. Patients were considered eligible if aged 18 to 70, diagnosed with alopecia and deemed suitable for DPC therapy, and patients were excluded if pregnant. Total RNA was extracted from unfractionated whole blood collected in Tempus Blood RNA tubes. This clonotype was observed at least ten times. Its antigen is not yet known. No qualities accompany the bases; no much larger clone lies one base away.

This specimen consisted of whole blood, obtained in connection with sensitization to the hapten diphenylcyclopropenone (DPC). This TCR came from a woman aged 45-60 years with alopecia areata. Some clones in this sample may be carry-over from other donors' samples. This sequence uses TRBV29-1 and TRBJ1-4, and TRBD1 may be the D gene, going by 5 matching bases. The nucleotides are TGCAGCGCTGCCGGCAGGGTGGGTGAAAAACTGTTTTTT. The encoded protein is CSAAGRVGEKLFF.